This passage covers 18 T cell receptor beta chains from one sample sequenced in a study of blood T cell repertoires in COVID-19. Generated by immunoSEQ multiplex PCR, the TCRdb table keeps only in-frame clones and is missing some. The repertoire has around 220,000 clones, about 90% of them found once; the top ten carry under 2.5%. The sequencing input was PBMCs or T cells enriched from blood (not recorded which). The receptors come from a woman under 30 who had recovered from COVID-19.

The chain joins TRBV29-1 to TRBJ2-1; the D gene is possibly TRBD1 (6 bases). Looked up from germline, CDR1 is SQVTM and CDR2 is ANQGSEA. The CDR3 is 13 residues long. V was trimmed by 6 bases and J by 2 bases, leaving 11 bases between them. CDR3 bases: TGCAGCGTGGACGGACAGACCTACAATGAGCAGTTCTTC. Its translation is CSVDGQTYNEQFF.

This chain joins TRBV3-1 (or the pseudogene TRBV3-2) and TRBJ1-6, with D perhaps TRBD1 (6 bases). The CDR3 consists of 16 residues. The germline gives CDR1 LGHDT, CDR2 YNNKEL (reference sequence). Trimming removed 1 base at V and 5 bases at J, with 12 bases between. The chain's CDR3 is CASSQVGGFNNSPLHF. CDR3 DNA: TGTGCCAGCAGCCAAGTAGGGGGTTTTAATAATTCACCCCTCCACTTT.

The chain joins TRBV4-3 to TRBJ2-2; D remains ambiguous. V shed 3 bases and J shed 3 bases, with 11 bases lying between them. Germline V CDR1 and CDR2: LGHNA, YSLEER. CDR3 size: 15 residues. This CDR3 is CASSQAVGHTGELFF. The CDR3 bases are TGCGCCAGCAGCCAGGCCGTTGGGCACACCGGGGAGCTGTTTTTT.

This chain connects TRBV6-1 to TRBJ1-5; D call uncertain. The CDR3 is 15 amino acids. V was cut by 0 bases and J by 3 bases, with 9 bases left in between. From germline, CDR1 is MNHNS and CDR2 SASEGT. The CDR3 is CASSEAPGSNQPQHF. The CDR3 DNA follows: TGTGCCAGCAGTGAAGCGCCGGGTTCCAATCAGCCCCAGCATTTT.

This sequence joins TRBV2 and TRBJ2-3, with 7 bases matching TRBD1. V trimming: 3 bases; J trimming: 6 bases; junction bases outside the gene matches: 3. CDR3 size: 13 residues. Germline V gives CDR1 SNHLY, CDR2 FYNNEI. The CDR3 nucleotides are TGTGCCAGCAGTGACGCCAGGGGGGATACGCAGTATTTT. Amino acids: CASSDARGDTQYF.

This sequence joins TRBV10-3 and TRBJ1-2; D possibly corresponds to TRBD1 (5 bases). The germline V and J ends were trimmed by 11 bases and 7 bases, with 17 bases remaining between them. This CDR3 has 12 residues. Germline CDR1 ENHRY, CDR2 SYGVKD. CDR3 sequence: CAHWGVKGGYTF. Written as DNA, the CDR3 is TGTGCCCATTGGGGGGTCAAGGGTGGCTACACCTTC.

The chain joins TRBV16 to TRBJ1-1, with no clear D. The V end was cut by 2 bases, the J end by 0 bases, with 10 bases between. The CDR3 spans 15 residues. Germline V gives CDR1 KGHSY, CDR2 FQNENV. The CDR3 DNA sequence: TGTGCCAGCAGCCAAGCGGGCAACTTGAACACTGAAGCTTTCTTT. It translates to CASSQAGNLNTEAFF.

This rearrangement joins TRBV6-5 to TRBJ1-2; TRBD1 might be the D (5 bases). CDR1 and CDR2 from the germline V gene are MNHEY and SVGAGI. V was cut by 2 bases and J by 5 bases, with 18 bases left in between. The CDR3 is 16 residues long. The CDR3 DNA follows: TGTGCCAGCAGTTACAACCCGCGCGGGGGAGAGTATGGCTACACCTTC. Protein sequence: CASSYNPRGGEYGYTF.

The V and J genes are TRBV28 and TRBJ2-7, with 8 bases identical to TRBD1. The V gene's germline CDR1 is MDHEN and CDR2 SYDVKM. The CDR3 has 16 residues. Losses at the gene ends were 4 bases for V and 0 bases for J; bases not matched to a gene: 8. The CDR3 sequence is CASSSWTGSSSYEQYF. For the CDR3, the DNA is TGTGCCAGCAGTTCCTGGACAGGGTCGAGCTCCTACGAGCAGTACTTC.

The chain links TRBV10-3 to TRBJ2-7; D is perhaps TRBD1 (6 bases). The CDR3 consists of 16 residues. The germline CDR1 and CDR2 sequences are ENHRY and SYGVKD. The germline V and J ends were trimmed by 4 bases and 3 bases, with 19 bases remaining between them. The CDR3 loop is CAISVGRQATSYEQYF. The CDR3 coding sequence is TGTGCCATCAGTGTTGGGCGACAGGCGACGAGCTACGAGCAGTACTTC.

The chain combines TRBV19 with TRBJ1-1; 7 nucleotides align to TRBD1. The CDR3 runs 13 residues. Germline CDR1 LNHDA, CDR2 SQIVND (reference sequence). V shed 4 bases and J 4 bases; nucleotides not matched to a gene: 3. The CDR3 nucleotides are TGTGCCAGTAGTACTAACAGGGGCACTGAAGCTTTCTTT. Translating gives CASSTNRGTEAFF.

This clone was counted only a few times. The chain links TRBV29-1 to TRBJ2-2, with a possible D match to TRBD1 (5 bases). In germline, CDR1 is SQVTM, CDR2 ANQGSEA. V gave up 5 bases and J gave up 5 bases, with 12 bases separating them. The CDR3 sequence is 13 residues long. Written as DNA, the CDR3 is TGCAGCGTTCGGGCAGGGCTAACCGGGGAGCTGTTTTTT. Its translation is CSVRAGLTGELFF.

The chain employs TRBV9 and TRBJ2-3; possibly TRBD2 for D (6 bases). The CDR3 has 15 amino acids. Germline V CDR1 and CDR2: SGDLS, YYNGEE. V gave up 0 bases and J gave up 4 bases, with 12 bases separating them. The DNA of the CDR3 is TGTGCCAGCAGCGTAGGATCCGGGACTCCAGATACGCAGTATTTT. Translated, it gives CASSVGSGTPDTQYF.

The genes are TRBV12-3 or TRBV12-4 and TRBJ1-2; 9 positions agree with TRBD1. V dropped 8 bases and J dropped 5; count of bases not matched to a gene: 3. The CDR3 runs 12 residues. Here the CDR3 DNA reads TGTGCCAGCCAACAGGGGGCTTATGGCTACACCTTC. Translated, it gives CASQQGAYGYTF.

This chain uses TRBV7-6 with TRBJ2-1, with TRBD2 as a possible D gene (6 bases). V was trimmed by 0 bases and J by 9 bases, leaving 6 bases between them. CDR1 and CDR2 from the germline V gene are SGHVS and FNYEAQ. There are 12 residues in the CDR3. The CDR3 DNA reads TGTGCCAGCAGCTTAGCGGGAGGTGAGCAGTTCTTC. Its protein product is CASSLAGGEQFF. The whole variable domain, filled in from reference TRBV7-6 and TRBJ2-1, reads GAGVSQSPRYKVTKRGQDVALRCDPISGHVSLYWYRQALGQGPEFLTYFNYEAQQDKSGLPNDRFSAERPEGSISTLTIQRTEQRDSAMYRCASSLAGGEQFFGPGTRLTVL.

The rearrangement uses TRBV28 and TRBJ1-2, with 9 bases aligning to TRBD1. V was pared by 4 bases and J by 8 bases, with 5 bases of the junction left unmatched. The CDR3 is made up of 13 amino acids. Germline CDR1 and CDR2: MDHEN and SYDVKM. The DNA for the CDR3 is TGTGCCAGCAGTTCACAGGGGGCTGGGGGCTACACCTTC. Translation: CASSSQGAGGYTF.

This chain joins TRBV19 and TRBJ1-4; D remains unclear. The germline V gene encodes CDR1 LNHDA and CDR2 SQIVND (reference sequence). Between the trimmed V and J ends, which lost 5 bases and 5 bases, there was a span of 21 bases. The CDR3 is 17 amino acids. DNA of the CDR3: TGTGCCAGTAGTCCCCGTCGGATGAGCGCGAAGAATGAAAAACTGTTTTTT. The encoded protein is CASSPRRMSAKNEKLFF.

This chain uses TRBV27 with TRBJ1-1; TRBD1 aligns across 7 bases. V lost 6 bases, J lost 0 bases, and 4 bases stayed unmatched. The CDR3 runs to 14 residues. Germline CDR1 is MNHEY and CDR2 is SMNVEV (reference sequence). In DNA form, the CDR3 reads TGTGCCAGCAGCACGACAGGGTTGAACACTGAAGCTTTCTTT. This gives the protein CASSTTGLNTEAFF.